The TCR beta chain described here comes from a study of CXCR3-negative and CXCR3-positive naive CD8 T cells. The CDR3 has 23 residues. Looked up from germline, CDR1 is MNHEY and CDR2 is SVGAGI. UMI-tagged TRB cDNA libraries were built via 5' RACE. No DNA is given; TCRdb re-called the 5' RACE reads and lists each CDR3 protein once. The sample features around 34,000 distinct CDR3 sequences, with roughly 15% in its top ten. The sample comprised memory CD8+ T cells from blood. The sequence derives from a human donor in good health. Some clones in this sample may be carry-over from other donors' samples. The rearrangement links TRBV6-5 to TRBJ2-3; TCRdb's D call, TRBD1, is unchecked because there is no DNA. This CDR3 is CASSPNPFHMEGAIEAHTDTQYF.